This TCR beta chain emerged from a study of blood T cell repertoires in COVID-19. Background on the study: Spain, Italy and the United States supplied samples that represented acute and convalescent COVID-19. The analysed material was cDNA or gDNA that came from T cells, B-cell-depleted T cells, or PBMCs.

The table lists this clone with a few counts. In the original workflow: Using reference gene primer amplification, nucleated cell counts were estimated. TCRdb's table, derived via immunoSEQ multiplex PCR, lists solely in-frame clones and lacks some. The DNA gave D and trimming, while V, J and clone size come from that table. The repertoire includes under 95,000 clones, around 87% of them detected once, and around 7% sits in the top ten. There are 14 residues in the CDR3. The germline V gene has CDR1 KGHSH and CDR2 LQKENI. Trimming took 7 bases from V and 1 from J; bases not matched to a gene: 3. The rearrangement uses TRBV18 and TRBJ1-3; 8 bases agree with TRBD1. This sequence was found in a human donor with acute or convalescent COVID-19. The donor label of this sample is uncertain. The sequenced material came from peripheral blood. Here the CDR3 DNA reads TGTGCCAGCTGGACAGGGTCGTCTGGAAACACCATATATTTT. It yields the protein CASWTGSSGNTIYF.